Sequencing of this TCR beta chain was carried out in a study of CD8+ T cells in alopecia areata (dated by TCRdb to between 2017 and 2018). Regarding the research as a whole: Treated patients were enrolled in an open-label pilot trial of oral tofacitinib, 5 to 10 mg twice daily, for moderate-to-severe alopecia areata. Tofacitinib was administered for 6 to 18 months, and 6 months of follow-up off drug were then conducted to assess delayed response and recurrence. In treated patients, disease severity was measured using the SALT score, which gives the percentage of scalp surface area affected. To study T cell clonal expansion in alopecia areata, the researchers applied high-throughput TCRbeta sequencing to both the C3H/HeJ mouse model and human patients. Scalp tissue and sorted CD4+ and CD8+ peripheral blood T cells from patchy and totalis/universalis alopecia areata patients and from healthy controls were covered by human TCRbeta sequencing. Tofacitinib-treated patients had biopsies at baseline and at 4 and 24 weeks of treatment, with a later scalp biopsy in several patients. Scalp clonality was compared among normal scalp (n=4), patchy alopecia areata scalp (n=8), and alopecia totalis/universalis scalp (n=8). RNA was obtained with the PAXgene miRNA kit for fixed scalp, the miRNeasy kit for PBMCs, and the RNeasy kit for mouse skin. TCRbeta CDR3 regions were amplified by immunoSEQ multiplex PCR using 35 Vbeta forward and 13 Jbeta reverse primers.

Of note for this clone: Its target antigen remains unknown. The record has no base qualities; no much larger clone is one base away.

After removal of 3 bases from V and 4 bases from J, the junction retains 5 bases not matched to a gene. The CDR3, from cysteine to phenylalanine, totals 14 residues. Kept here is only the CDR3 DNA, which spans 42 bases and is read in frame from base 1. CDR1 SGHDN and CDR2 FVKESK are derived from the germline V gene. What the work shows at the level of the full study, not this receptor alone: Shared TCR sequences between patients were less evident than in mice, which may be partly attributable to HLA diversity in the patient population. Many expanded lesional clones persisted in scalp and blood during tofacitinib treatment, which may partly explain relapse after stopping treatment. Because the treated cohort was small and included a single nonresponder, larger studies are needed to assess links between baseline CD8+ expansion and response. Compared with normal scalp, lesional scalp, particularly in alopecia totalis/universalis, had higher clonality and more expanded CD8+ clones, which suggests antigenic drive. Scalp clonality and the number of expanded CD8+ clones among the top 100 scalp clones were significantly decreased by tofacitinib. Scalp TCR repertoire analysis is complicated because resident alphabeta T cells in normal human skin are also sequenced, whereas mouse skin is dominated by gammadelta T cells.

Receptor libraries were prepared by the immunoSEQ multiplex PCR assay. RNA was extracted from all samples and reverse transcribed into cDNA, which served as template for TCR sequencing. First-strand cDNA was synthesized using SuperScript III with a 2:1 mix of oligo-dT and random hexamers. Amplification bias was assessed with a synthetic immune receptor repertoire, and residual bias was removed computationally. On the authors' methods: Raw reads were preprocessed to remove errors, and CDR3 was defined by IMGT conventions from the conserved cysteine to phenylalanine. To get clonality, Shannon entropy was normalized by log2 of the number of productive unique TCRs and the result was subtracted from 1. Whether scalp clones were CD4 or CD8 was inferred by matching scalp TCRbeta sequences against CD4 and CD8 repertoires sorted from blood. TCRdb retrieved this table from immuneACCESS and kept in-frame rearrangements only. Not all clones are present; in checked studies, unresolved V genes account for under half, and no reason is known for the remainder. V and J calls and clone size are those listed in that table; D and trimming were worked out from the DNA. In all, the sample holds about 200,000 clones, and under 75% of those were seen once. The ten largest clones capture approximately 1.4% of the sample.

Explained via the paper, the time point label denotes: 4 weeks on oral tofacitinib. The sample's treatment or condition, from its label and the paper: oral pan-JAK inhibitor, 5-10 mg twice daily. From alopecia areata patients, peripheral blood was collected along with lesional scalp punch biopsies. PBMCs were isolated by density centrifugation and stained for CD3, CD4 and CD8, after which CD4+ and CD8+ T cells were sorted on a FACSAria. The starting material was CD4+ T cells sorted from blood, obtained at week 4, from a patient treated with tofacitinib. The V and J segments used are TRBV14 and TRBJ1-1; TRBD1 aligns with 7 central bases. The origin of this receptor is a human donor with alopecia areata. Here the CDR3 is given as CASSQMTGFTEAFF. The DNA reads TGTGCCAGCAGCCAGATGACAGGGTTCACTGAAGCTTTCTTT.